Listed here are 2 T cell receptor beta chains from one sample, sequenced in a study of T-cell reconstitution after alpha-beta-depleted transplantation in children. Unique molecular identifiers were used in preparing the TCRbeta library. TCRdb used MiXCR to reprocess the PCR reads, holding one entry per CDR3 protein. The sample consists of around 50,000 distinct CDR3 sequences, about 50% of them appearing once. The sample consisted of peripheral blood, taken before TCRalphabeta/CD19-depleted stem cell transplant. These receptors came from a boy in the first two years of life with SCID, due to receive a stem cell transplant.

The chain combines TRBV20-1 with TRBJ1-1; 9 bases line up with TRBD1. Trimming cost V 7 bases and J 7 bases; bases outside gene matches: 4. Germline CDR1 and CDR2: DFQATT and SNEGSKA (reference sequence). This CDR3 has 11 amino acids. CDR3 loop: CSVDRGIEAFF. The CDR3 DNA sequence: TGCAGTGTTGACAGGGGGATTGAAGCTTTCTTT.

This clonotype was recorded a few times. V gene TRBV24-1 combines with J gene TRBJ2-1; D might be TRBD1 or TRBD2, each matching 5 bases. The CDR3 runs 13 residues. The V end was cut by 4 bases, the J end by 5 bases, with 8 bases between. Germline lookup yields CDR1 KGHDR and CDR2 SFDVKD. CDR3 sequence (DNA): TGTGCCACCAGTGAGGGGGTTAACAATGAGCAGTTCTTC. It encodes CATSEGVNNEQFF.